The next 19 T cell receptor beta chains were all read from a single sample in a study of T cell responses to AZD1222 COVID-19 vaccine. Repertoires were generated with immunoSEQ multiplex PCR, while TCRdb's copy carries only in-frame clones and drops some. The table shows 65,000 to 85,000 clones, with approximately 90% occurring only once. The sample here was peripheral blood, taken on day 0 of AZD1222 vaccination. The receptors derive from an adult in good health.

The V gene is TRBV10-1, the J gene TRBJ1-5, with D possibly being TRBD1 (6 bases). Trimming shortened V by 2 bases and J by 6 bases, and 14 bases separated the two germline ends. The CDR3 length is 15 residues. CDR1 is WNHNN, CDR2 SYGVQD, per germline (reference sequence). CDR3 coding DNA: TGCGCCAGCAGTGAGGACAGGTTCAGACTTCAGCCCCAGCATTTT. Protein sequence: CASSEDRFRLQPQHF.

The J gene is TRBJ2-3, the V gene TRBV19; D is unclear. The CDR3 totals 14 residues. V was shortened by 3 bases and J by 1 base, with 8 bases between the two germline ends. The germline V gene encodes CDR1 LNHDA and CDR2 SQIVND (reference sequence). This CDR3 is CASSMTPGTDTQYF. For the CDR3, the DNA is TGTGCCAGTAGTATGACCCCAGGCACAGATACGCAGTATTTT.

The count of this clone is one. J is TRBJ2-7 and V is TRBV7-2; D is perhaps TRBD2 (6 bases). V gave up 1 base and J gave up 0 bases, with 10 bases separating them. Germline V lookup: CDR1 SGHTA, CDR2 FQGNSA. The CDR3 runs to 15 residues. The DNA of the CDR3 is TGTGCCAGCAGCTTAGGACTAGTTAGCTCCTACGAGCAGTACTTC. It translates to CASSLGLVSSYEQYF.

The chain has TRBV5-4 and TRBJ1-3; D perhaps matches TRBD1 (5 bases). Germline CDR1 reads SGHNT; CDR2 reads YYREEE (reference sequence). CDR3 length: 16 residues. Trimming cost V 0 bases and J 1 base, with 11 bases left between them. CDR3 DNA: TGTGCCAGCAGCTTGGGGCAGGGAAGATCTGGAAACACCATATATTTT. This translates into CASSLGQGRSGNTIYF.

The J gene is TRBJ1-1, the V gene TRBV10-3; D is uncertain. Looked up from germline, CDR1 is ENHRY and CDR2 is SYGVKD. This CDR3 has 14 amino acids. V was shortened by 2 bases and J by 2 bases, with 9 bases between the two germline ends. The CDR3 bases are TGTGCCATCAGTGAGGGGCCGCAAAACACTGAAGCTTTCTTT. Its translation is CAISEGPQNTEAFF.

This clone was recorded only once. The chain employs TRBV3-1 (or the pseudogene TRBV3-2) and TRBJ2-4; D unresolved. The CDR3 sequence is 15 residues long. Trimming left V 0 bases short and J 0 bases short, with 6 bases between. CDR1 LGHDT and CDR2 YNNKEL come from the germline V gene (reference sequence). The CDR3 protein is CASSQEKGAKNIQYF. CDR3 nucleotides: TGTGCCAGCAGCCAAGAAAAGGGAGCCAAAAACATTCAGTACTTC.

The chain carries TRBV5-4 and TRBJ2-5; D is ambiguous. Trimming stripped 1 base from V and 6 bases from J, with 10 bases between. Germline loops: CDR1 SGHNT, CDR2 YYREEE (reference sequence). This CDR3 spans 13 amino acids. The CDR3 reads CASSLFRAQTQYF. CDR3 DNA: TGTGCCAGCAGCTTGTTCAGAGCACAGACCCAGTACTTC.

This chain connects TRBV28 to TRBJ2-7; TRBD1 or TRBD2 may be the D gene (6 bases each). CDR3 length: 18 amino acids. V lost 5 bases and J lost 2, with 25 bases in between. Germline CDR1 and CDR2: MDHEN and SYDVKM. In DNA form, the CDR3 reads TGTGCCAGCAGTCTGAGAACGTTTAGGGGGGCTTACGCCTACGAGCAGTACTTC. Translated, it gives CASSLRTFRGAYAYEQYF.

The V call is TRBV11-2, the J call TRBJ1-1, with D hard to call. The length of the CDR3 is 11 residues. From germline, CDR1 is SGHAT and CDR2 FQNNGV. Trimming removed 2 bases from V and 5 bases from J, with 3 bases in between. This CDR3 reads CASSLRTEAFF. The CDR3 DNA follows: TGTGCCAGCAGCTTAAGAACTGAAGCTTTCTTT.

This clone was found once. J is TRBJ1-6 and V is TRBV27, with no clear D. The V gene's germline CDR1 is MNHEY and CDR2 SMNVEV (reference sequence). The CDR3 is made up of 16 amino acids. V was shortened by 3 bases and J by 4 bases, with 13 bases between the two germline ends. In DNA, the CDR3 is TGTGCCAGCAGTTTGGAAGCAGGCGTTTATAATTCACCCCTCCACTTT. Its protein product is CASSLEAGVYNSPLHF.

V and J are TRBV7-2 and TRBJ1-2, with D unresolved. CDR1 is SGHTA and CDR2 is FQGNSA in the germline V gene. V lost 3 bases to trimming and J lost 1 base, with 9 bases between them. This CDR3 spans 14 amino acids. CDR3 DNA: TGTGCCAGCAGCTTCTCAAACATTAACTATGGCTACACCTTC. It codes for CASSFSNINYGYTF.

The chain combines TRBV6-1 with TRBJ1-2; possible D gene TRBD1, 5 bases. The germline CDR1 and CDR2 sequences are MNHNS and SASEGT. This CDR3 has 13 amino acids. Trimming took 3 bases from V and 8 from J, leaving 13 bases between them. The CDR3 DNA reads TGTGCCAGCAGTGAGCTCGGGACTAGCGGCTACACCTTC. It codes for CASSELGTSGYTF.

The V and J genes are TRBV18 and TRBJ1-2; no definite D call. This CDR3 contains 14 residues. Germline V gene data show CDR1 as KGHSH and CDR2 as LQKENI. With 2 bases removed from V and 2 bases from J, the gap between germline ends came to 9 bases. The CDR3, as DNA: TGTGCCAGCTCACCAAGTCAGGAAAACTATGGCTACACCTTC. It is translated as CASSPSQENYGYTF.

The rearrangement uses TRBV27 and TRBJ1-1; 9 bases are shared with TRBD1. Trimming cost V 7 bases and J 11 bases; bases outside gene matches: 11. The CDR3 covers 13 residues. Germline CDR1 and CDR2: MNHEY and SMNVEV (reference sequence). The CDR3 DNA sequence: TGTGCCAGCACCCCGACAGGGGGAAGAGGGGCTTTCTTT. It specifies CASTPTGGRGAFF.

In the case of this clone: One junction end does not reproduce the germline sequence, and a read error may be involved. The chain couples TRBV7-7 to TRBJ2-5; 16 bases map to TRBD2. The CDR3 is 16 amino acids. The germline gives CDR1 SSHAT, CDR2 FNYEAQ (reference sequence). The DNA of the CDR3 is TGTGCTAGCAGCTTGGGACTAGCGGGGGGGCGAGAGACCCAGTACTTC. Protein: CASSLGLAGGRETQYF.

This clone was found once. The CDR3 sequence: CATSTGGAYNSPLHF. The CDR3 coding sequence is TGTGCCACCTCCACAGGGGGCGCATACAATTCACCCCTCCACTTT. This chain links TRBV10-3 with TRBJ1-6, with TRBD1 identical over 9 bases. V was pared by 10 bases and J by 7 bases, with 11 bases of the junction left unmatched. This CDR3 comprises 15 residues. Germline loops: CDR1 ENHRY, CDR2 SYGVKD.

This sequence joins TRBV6-5 and TRBJ1-1, with 8 positions matching TRBD1. Germline loops: CDR1 MNHEY, CDR2 SVGAGI. Losses at the gene ends were 6 bases for V and 5 bases for J; bases not matched to a gene: 8. The CDR3 consists of 14 residues. CDR3 protein: CASSVTGGRTEAFF. The CDR3 nucleotides read TGTGCCAGCAGCGTAACAGGGGGGAGAACTGAAGCTTTCTTT.

This clone occurred once. CDR3 loop: CASSLRDRISNQPQHF. As DNA, the CDR3 is TGCGCCAGCAGCCTCCGAGACAGGATTAGCAATCAGCCCCAGCATTTT. This sequence joins TRBV4-3 and TRBJ1-5; a possible D gene is TRBD1 (6 bases). CDR1 and CDR2 from the germline V gene are LGHNA and YSLEER. CDR3 size: 16 residues. Deletions cut 4 bases from V and 0 bases from J, with 13 bases between.

This clone has only one observation. This chain connects TRBV4-3 to TRBJ1-3; D possibly corresponds to TRBD1 (5 bases). The CDR3 length is 17 residues. The germline V and J ends were trimmed by 2 bases and 0 bases, with 14 bases remaining between them. Germline CDR1 LGHNA, CDR2 YSLEER. The chain's CDR3 is CASSQSPTGISGNTIYF. In nucleotides, the CDR3 is TGCGCCAGCAGCCAAAGCCCTACAGGTATCTCTGGAAACACCATATATTTT.